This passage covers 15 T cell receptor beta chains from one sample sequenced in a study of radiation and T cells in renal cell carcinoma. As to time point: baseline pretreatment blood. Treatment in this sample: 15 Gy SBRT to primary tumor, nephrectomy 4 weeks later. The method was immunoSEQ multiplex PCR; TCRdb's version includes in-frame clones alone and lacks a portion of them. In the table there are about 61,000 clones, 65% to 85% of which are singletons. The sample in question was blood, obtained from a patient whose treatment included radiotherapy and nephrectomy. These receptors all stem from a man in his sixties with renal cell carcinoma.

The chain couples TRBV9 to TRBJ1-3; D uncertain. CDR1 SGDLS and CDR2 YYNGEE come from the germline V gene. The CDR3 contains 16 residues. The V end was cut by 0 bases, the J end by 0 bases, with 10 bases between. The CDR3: CASSVAADHSGNTIYF. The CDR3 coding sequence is TGTGCCAGCAGCGTAGCGGCAGATCACTCTGGAAACACCATATATTTT.

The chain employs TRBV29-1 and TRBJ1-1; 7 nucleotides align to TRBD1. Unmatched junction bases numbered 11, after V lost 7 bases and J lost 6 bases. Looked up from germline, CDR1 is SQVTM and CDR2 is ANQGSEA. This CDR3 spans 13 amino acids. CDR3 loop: CSARDSKVAEAFF. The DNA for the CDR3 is TGCAGCGCCCGGGACAGCAAAGTTGCTGAAGCTTTCTTT. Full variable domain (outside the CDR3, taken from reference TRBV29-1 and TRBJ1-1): SAVISQKPSRDICQRGTSLTIQCQVDSQVTMMFWYRQQPGQSLTLIATANQGSEATYESGFVIDKFPISRPNLTFSTLTVSNMSPEDSSIYLCSARDSKVAEAFFGQGTRLTVV.

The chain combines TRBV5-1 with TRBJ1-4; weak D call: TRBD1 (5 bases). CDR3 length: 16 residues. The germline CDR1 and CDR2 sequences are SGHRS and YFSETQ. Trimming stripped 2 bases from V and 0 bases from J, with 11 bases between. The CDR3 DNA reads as TGCGCCAGCAGCTTCAGGGAATTTGCAACTAATGAAAAACTGTTTTTT. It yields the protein CASSFREFATNEKLFF.

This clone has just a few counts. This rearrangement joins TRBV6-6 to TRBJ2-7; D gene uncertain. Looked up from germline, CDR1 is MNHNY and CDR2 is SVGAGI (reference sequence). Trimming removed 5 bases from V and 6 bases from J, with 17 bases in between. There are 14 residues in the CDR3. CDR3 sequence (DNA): TGTGCCAGCAGTCAGTCCAGGCTGGCTGGCGAGCAGTACTTC. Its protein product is CASSQSRLAGEQYF.

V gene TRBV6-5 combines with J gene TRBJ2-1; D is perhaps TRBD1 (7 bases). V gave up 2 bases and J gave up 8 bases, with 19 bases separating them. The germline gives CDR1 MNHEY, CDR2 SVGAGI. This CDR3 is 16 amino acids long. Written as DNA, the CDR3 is TGTGCCAGCAGTTACAGGGGGCCCGGACTACGGGATGAGCAGTTCTTC. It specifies CASSYRGPGLRDEQFF.

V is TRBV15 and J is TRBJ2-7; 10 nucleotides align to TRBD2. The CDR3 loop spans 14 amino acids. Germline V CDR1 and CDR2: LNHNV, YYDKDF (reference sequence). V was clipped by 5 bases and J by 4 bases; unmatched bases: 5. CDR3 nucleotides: TGTGCCACCAGCCGCCAGCGGGGGGGGTACGAGCAGTACGTC. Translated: CATSRQRGGYEQYV.

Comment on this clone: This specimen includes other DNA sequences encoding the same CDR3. The CDR3 DNA reads TGTGCCAGCAGCTTAGGACAGGGGAACACTGAAGCTTTCTTT. Amino acids: CASSLGQGNTEAFF. The chain has TRBV7-9 and TRBJ1-1; 7 bases are a match to TRBD1. The CDR3 totals 14 residues. J lost 1 base, V lost 1 base, and 0 bases had no gene match. Germline loops: CDR1 SEHNR, CDR2 FQNEAQ (reference sequence).

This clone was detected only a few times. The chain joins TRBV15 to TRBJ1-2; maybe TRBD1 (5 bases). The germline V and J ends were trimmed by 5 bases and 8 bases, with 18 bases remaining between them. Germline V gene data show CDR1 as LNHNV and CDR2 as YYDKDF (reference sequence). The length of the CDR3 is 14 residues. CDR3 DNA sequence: TGTGCCACCAGCCGATTACGTGGGGGTGGAGGCTACACCTTC. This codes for CATSRLRGGGGYTF.

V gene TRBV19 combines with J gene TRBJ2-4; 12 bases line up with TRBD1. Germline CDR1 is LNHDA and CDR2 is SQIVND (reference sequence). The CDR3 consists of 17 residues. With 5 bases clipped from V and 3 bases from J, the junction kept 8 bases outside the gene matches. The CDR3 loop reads CASSPRDRGRVKNIQYF. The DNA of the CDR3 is TGTGCCAGTAGTCCGCGGGACAGGGGGCGAGTCAAAAACATTCAGTACTTC.

Here the CDR3 reads CASSSRPGQPQHF. The CDR3, as DNA: TGTGCCAGCAGCTCACGGCCGGGGCAGCCCCAGCATTTT. The chain combines TRBV5-8 with TRBJ1-5, with D unclear. Trimming shortened V by 3 bases and J by 7 bases, and 11 bases separated the two germline ends. CDR3 length equals 13 residues. CDR1 is SGHTS, CDR2 YDEGEE, per germline. The full variable domain, with the rest looked up from reference TRBV5-8 and TRBJ1-5, is EAGVTQSPTHLIKTRGQQATLRCSPISGHTSVYWYQQALGLGLQFLLWYDEGEERNRGNFPPRFSGRQFPNYSSELNVNALELEDSALYLCASSSRPGQPQHFGDGTRLSIL.

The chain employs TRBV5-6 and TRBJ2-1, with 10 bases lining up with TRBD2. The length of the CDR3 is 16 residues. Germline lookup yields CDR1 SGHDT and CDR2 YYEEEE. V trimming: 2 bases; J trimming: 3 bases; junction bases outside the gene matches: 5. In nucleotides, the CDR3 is TGTGCCAGCAGCTTCCCTAGCGGGAGAATCTACAATGAGCAGTTCTTC. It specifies CASSFPSGRIYNEQFF.

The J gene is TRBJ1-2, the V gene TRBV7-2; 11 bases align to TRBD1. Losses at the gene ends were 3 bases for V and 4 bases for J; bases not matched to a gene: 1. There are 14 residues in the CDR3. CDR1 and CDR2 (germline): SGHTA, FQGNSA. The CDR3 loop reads CASSFGQGAYGYTF. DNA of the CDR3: TGTGCCAGCAGCTTTGGACAGGGGGCCTATGGCTACACCTTC.

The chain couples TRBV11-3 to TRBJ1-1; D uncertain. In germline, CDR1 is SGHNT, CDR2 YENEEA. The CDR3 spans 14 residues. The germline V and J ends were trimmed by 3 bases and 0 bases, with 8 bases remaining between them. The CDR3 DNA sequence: TGTGCCAGCAGCTTCCGACCCGTGAACACTGAAGCTTTCTTT. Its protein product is CASSFRPVNTEAFF.

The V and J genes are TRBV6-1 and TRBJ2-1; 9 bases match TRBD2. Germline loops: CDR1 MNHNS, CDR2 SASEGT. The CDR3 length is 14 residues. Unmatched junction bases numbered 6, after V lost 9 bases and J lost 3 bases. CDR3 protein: CASTSGQNYNEQFF. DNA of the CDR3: TGTGCCAGTACTAGCGGGCAAAACTACAATGAGCAGTTCTTC.

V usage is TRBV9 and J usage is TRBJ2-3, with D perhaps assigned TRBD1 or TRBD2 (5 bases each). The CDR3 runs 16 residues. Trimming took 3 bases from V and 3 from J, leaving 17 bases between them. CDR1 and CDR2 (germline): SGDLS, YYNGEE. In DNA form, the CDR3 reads TGTGCCAGCAGCGGGGGTTCTGGGGGAAGGACAGATACGCAGTATTTT. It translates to CASSGGSGGRTDTQYF. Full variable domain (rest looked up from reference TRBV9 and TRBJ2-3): DSGVTQTPKHLITATGQRVTLRCSPRSGDLSVYWYQQSLDQGLQFLIQYYNGEERAKGNILERFSAQQFPDLHSELNLSSLELGDSALYFCASSGGSGGRTDTQYFGPGTRLTVL.